These 26 T cell receptor beta chains were sequenced from one sample in a study of OX40 agonist ivuxolimab in advanced cancers. Library construction relied on the immunoSEQ multiplex PCR assay. In its TCRdb copy, this immuneACCESS table keeps in-frame sequences only and misses some clones. Where compared with another copy, unresolved V genes explain less than half of these, and the others have no known cause. Here the sample has about 41,000 clones; 85% occur a single time. Roughly 2.5% of the sample lies in the top ten. This specimen consisted of CD4+ or CD8+ T cells sorted from blood, obtained in a trial of the OX40 agonist ivuxolimab. The receptors here all came from an adult with an advanced solid tumor such as melanoma, head and neck, liver or kidney cancer.

The CDR3 protein is CASRATDWNTEAFF. CDR3 bases: TGTGCCAGCAGAGCGACAGATTGGAACACTGAAGCTTTCTTT. The gene calls are TRBV25-1 and TRBJ1-1; D may be TRBD1 (5 bases). Trimming shortened V by 6 bases and J by 1 base, and 12 bases separated the two germline ends. This CDR3 has 14 amino acids. From germline, CDR1 is MGHDK and CDR2 SYGVNS.

The chain couples TRBV28 to TRBJ1-5; D uncertain. V lost 8 bases and J lost 4, with 9 bases in between. The germline gives CDR1 MDHEN, CDR2 SYDVKM. This CDR3 has 12 residues. Written as DNA, the CDR3 is TGTGCCAGCTCCCTACGGAATCAGCCCCAGCATTTT. Protein sequence: CASSLRNQPQHF.

For the CDR3, the DNA is TGTGCCAGCAGCCAATCTCGGGTTTTCCAGCCCCAGCATTTT. This encodes CASSQSRVFQPQHF. This chain uses TRBV16 with TRBJ1-5, with D uncertain. The CDR3 contains 14 residues. CDR1 KGHSY and CDR2 FQNENV come from the germline V gene. Between the trimmed V and J ends, which lost 0 bases and 7 bases, there was a span of 10 bases.

The V and J genes are TRBV5-4 and TRBJ2-1; D unresolved. V shed 3 bases and J shed 5 bases, with 3 bases lying between them. The length of the CDR3 is 11 residues. Germline-derived CDR1 and CDR2 are SGHNT and YYREEE (reference sequence). The CDR3 reads CASSSDNEQFF. CDR3 nucleotide sequence: TGTGCCAGCAGCTCGGACAATGAGCAGTTCTTC.

This clone showed up just once. The J gene is TRBJ2-5, the V gene TRBV6-5, with D maybe TRBD2 (5 bases). Trimming took off 6 bases at V and 5 bases at J, with 7 bases between the two ends. CDR1 and CDR2 from the germline V gene are MNHEY and SVGAGI. CDR3 length: 11 amino acids. Here the CDR3 reads CASRTKETQYF. DNA of the CDR3: TGTGCCAGCAGGACTAAGGAGACCCAGTACTTC.

The chain employs TRBV27 and TRBJ2-7; possible D gene TRBD1, 5 bases. Germline V gives CDR1 MNHEY, CDR2 SMNVEV (reference sequence). The CDR3 sequence is 12 residues long. Trimming left V 10 bases short and J 2 bases short, with 12 bases between. DNA of the CDR3: TGTGCCAACGTATCAGGGCCCTACGAGCAGTACTTC. It yields the protein CANVSGPYEQYF.

V and J are TRBV28 and TRBJ1-2; possible D gene TRBD1, 6 bases. Germline-derived CDR1 and CDR2 are MDHEN and SYDVKM. V was clipped by 1 base and J by 0 bases, with 9 bases between them. This CDR3 contains 15 residues. This chain's CDR3 is CASSLSNRANYGYTF. CDR3 nucleotide sequence: TGTGCCAGCAGTTTATCTAACAGGGCTAACTATGGCTACACCTTC.

This rearrangement joins TRBV4-3 to TRBJ2-5; D gene ambiguous. Trimming shortened V by 0 bases and J by 5 bases, and 7 bases separated the two germline ends. The CDR3 runs 13 residues. The germline gives CDR1 LGHNA, CDR2 YSLEER. The CDR3 spells CASSQDSTETQYF. CDR3 nucleotides: TGCGCCAGCAGCCAAGATAGCACTGAGACCCAGTACTTC.

The rearrangement links TRBV11-1 to TRBJ1-3, with D unclear. V was shortened by 4 bases and J by 4 bases, with 17 bases between the two germline ends. This CDR3 comprises 16 residues. Germline CDR1 reads SGHAT; CDR2 reads FQDESV (reference sequence). The CDR3 protein is CASSSYKRVAGNTIYF. The CDR3 DNA is TGTGCCAGCAGCTCGTACAAGAGGGTAGCCGGAAACACCATATATTTT.

The chain has TRBV11-3 and TRBJ2-1, with unresolved D. This CDR3 spans 13 amino acids. The V and J ends lost 0 bases and 4 bases respectively, with 4 bases between them. Germline V gives CDR1 SGHNT, CDR2 YENEEA. CDR3 amino acids: CASSLEGYNEQFF. The CDR3 DNA reads as TGTGCCAGCAGCTTAGAGGGATACAATGAGCAGTTCTTC.

The gene calls are TRBV5-8 and TRBJ2-1; possibly TRBD1 or TRBD2 for D (5 bases each). The CDR3 totals 15 residues. V lost 1 base and J lost 7, with 15 bases in between. In germline, CDR1 is SGHTS, CDR2 YDEGEE. The CDR3 loop is CASSLKGQGGNEQFF. Written as DNA, the CDR3 is TGTGCCAGCAGCTTGAAAGGGCAGGGCGGGAATGAGCAGTTCTTC.

The V call is TRBV29-1, the J call TRBJ1-3; unclear D gene. The CDR3 extends over 14 amino acids. The V end was cut by 4 bases, the J end by 4 bases, with 14 bases between. From germline, CDR1 is SQVTM and CDR2 ANQGSEA. CDR3 DNA sequence: TGCAGCGTTGCCCATGGGATCTCGGGAAACACCATATATTTT. Amino acid sequence: CSVAHGISGNTIYF.

The V and J genes are TRBV27 and TRBJ1-1; tentatively, D is TRBD1 (5 bases). The V end was cut by 4 bases, the J end by 1 base, with 13 bases between. The CDR3 has 15 amino acids. The V gene's germline CDR1 is MNHEY and CDR2 SMNVEV (reference sequence). The CDR3 DNA follows: TGTGCCAGCAGTTATTTGGGACGGAGGAACACTGAAGCTTTCTTT. Its protein is CASSYLGRRNTEAFF.

This chain links TRBV18 with TRBJ2-7; TRBD2 agrees at 9 bases. Germline values: CDR1 KGHSH, CDR2 LQKENI. The CDR3 extends over 14 amino acids. V was clipped by 3 bases and J by 2 bases; unmatched bases: 2. The CDR3 loop is CASSPTSGAYEQYF. Written as DNA, the CDR3 is TGTGCCAGCTCACCGACTAGCGGAGCCTACGAGCAGTACTTC.

The rearrangement uses TRBV7-6 and TRBJ2-2, with D possibly matching TRBD2 (5 bases). V was trimmed by 4 bases and J by 4 bases, leaving 13 bases between them. Germline CDR1 and CDR2: SGHVS and FNYEAQ. CDR3 length: 15 residues. The chain's CDR3 is CASSYNPAATGELFF. The CDR3 DNA reads as TGTGCCAGCAGCTATAACCCAGCGGCCACCGGGGAGCTGTTTTTT.

This sequence joins TRBV5-4 and TRBJ2-7; 8 positions match TRBD1. The CDR3 contains 13 residues. CDR1 is SGHNT, CDR2 YYREEE, per germline (reference sequence). The junction had 6 bases not matched to a gene; V was cut back by 4 bases and J by 6 bases. The CDR3 DNA follows: TGTGCCAGCAGCCAGGACAGGGCCGGCGAGCAGTACTTC. Protein: CASSQDRAGEQYF.

The chain recombines TRBV5-5 with TRBJ2-2; 10 nucleotides line up with TRBD2. The V segment lost 4 bases and the J segment 1 base; nucleotides outside the gene matches: 4. The CDR3 extends over 16 amino acids. Germline V gives CDR1 SGHKS, CDR2 YYEKEE (reference sequence). The CDR3 DNA sequence: TGTGCCAGCAGCCTTCGGACTAGCGGGAACACCGGGGAGCTGTTTTTT. Its protein product is CASSLRTSGNTGELFF.

The chain carries TRBV9 and TRBJ2-5; unclear D gene. Germline values: CDR1 SGDLS, CDR2 YYNGEE. The V and J ends lost 0 bases and 5 bases respectively, with 8 bases between them. The CDR3 length is 13 residues. For the CDR3, the DNA is TGTGCCAGCAGCGTAGGAGTAGGCGAGACCCAGTACTTC. Protein product: CASSVGVGETQYF.

The chain uses TRBV12-5 and TRBJ2-1; D possibly corresponds to TRBD2 (5 bases). The CDR3 runs to 16 residues. Trimming left V 0 bases short and J 7 bases short, with 16 bases between. Germline lookup yields CDR1 LGHNT and CDR2 FRNRAP. The DNA for the CDR3 is TGTGCTAGTGGTTTGGTACTGAGGGCCGATATGAATGAGCAGTTCTTC. It specifies CASGLVLRADMNEQFF.

The CDR3 reads CASSARDWTGGDEQYF. Written as DNA, the CDR3 is TGTGCCAGTAGTGCCCGGGACTGGACTGGTGGGGACGAGCAGTACTTC. V is TRBV19 and J is TRBJ2-7, with D possibly being TRBD2 (6 bases). Germline V gene lookup returns CDR1 LNHDA and CDR2 SQIVND (reference sequence). V lost 5 bases and J lost 5, with 22 bases in between. The CDR3 is 16 amino acids. Full variable domain (rest looked up from reference TRBV19 and TRBJ2-7): DGGITQSPKYLFRKEGQNVTLSCEQNLNHDAMYWYRQDPGQGLRLIYYSQIVNDFQKGDIAEGYSVSREKKESFPLTVTSAQKNPTAFYLCASSARDWTGGDEQYFGPGTRLTVT.

This rearrangement joins TRBV27 to TRBJ2-7; D not certain. The CDR3 sequence is 16 residues long. The germline V gene has CDR1 MNHEY and CDR2 SMNVEV (reference sequence). V was pared by 5 bases and J by 0 bases, with 17 bases between. As DNA, the CDR3 is TGTGCCAGCAGTCGCACCCTTCGACGGTACTCCTACGAGCAGTACTTC. Translating it yields CASSRTLRRYSYEQYF.

The sample holds one count of this clone. Other DNA sequences of this sample code for an identical CDR3. This sequence joins TRBV6-5 and TRBJ2-7; the D gene is possibly TRBD2 (7 bases). Germline CDR1 is MNHEY and CDR2 is SVGAGI. The CDR3 covers 14 residues. V lost 5 bases and J lost 11, with 22 bases in between. In DNA, the CDR3 is TGTGCCAGCAGTCCCTTAGGGGGGAGGGTTTTTGAGTACTTC. Translating it yields CASSPLGGRVFEYF.

The genes are TRBV28 and TRBJ2-7, with TRBD2 matching 11 bases. This CDR3 spans 15 amino acids. V shed 6 bases, J shed 4 bases, and the junction held 8 bases outside the gene matches. Germline CDR1 reads MDHEN; CDR2 reads SYDVKM. CDR3 region: CASSHLTSGKYEQYF. The CDR3 region has the DNA TGTGCCAGCAGCCACCTGACTAGCGGGAAGTACGAGCAGTACTTC.

The chain combines TRBV19 with TRBJ2-1; weak D call: TRBD2 (6 bases). CDR1 and CDR2 (germline): LNHDA, SQIVND (reference sequence). V lost 1 base to trimming and J lost 12 bases, with 10 bases between them. The CDR3 covers 12 residues. DNA for the CDR3: TGTGCCAGTAGTATAGCTGGGCGGGGGCAGTTCTTC. Amino acid sequence: CASSIAGRGQFF. The variable domain in full, completed from reference TRBV19 and TRBJ2-1, reads DGGITQSPKYLFRKEGQNVTLSCEQNLNHDAMYWYRQDPGQGLRLIYYSQIVNDFQKGDIAEGYSVSREKKESFPLTVTSAQKNPTAFYLCASSIAGRGQFFGPGTRLTVL.

The chain uses TRBV7-8 and TRBJ1-2, with TRBD1 matching over 8 bases. The ends lost 5 bases at V and 7 bases at J; junction bases unmatched: 9. Germline CDR1 reads SGHVS; CDR2 reads FQNEAQ. The CDR3 covers 14 residues. The CDR3 nucleotides read TGTGCCAGCAGCGCCACGACAGGGGTTCTTGGCTACACCTTC. It encodes CASSATTGVLGYTF.

The V gene is TRBV9, the J gene TRBJ2-7; 13 nucleotides agree with TRBD2. The CDR3 contains 17 residues. The germline V gene has CDR1 SGDLS and CDR2 YYNGEE. Trimming removed 4 bases from V and 4 bases from J; junction bases left unmatched: 11. The CDR3 here is CASSTREGLAGPYEQYF. The CDR3 nucleotides read TGTGCCAGCAGCACCAGAGAGGGACTAGCGGGACCATACGAGCAGTACTTC.